Listed below are T cell receptor beta chains from one sample, sequenced in a study of T cell repertoires in cytomegalovirus infection. In TCRdb, the reads were re-called with MiXCR into one record per CDR3 protein. Of about 240,000 distinct CDR3 sequences listed, under 8.5% are singletons. Sequenced material: PBMCs. The receptor source for this set is a human donor in good health (CMV status not recorded). Some clones in this sample may be carry-over from other donors' samples. CDR3s include the opening cysteine and the closing phenylalanine or tryptophan. Fields, in order: CDR3 DNA, CDR3 protein, V gene, D gene, J gene, clone size. D genes are given only for firm matches. Some rows mark clone size as missing; the rest say once, few, many or name a class of expanded clone.

TGTGCCAGCAGCTTAGCGAGCTTCTACGAGCAGTACTTC | CASSLASFYEQYF | TRBV7-2 | NA | TRBJ2-7 | many
TGTGCCAGCAGCTTCCAGACAGGGCTCAATCAGCCCCAGCATTTT | CASSFQTGLNQPQHF | TRBV7-2 | TRBD1 | TRBJ1-5 | many
TGTGCCAGCAGGACGGACAGGGCGAGGGAAAAACTGTTTTTT | CASRTDRAREKLFF | TRBV28 | TRBD1 | TRBJ1-4 | many
TGTGCCAGCAGCTTATATAACAGGATCTATGGCTACACCTTC | CASSLYNRIYGYTF | TRBV7-2 | NA | TRBJ1-2 | many
TGTGCCAGCAGCCAGTCCACGGGACAGGAGGCTTTAGAAGCTTTCTTT | CASSQSTGQEALEAFF | TRBV7-2 | TRBD1 | TRBJ1-1 | many
TGTGCCAGCAGTTTGGGGGCCGTGGACACTGAAGCTTTCTTT | CASSLGAVDTEAFF | TRBV12-3/TRBV12-4 | NA | TRBJ1-1 | many
TGTGCCAGCAGTTTTGGTGGAGAACTACGAAGGGGGTACGAGCAGTACTTC | CASSFGGELRRGYEQYF | TRBV12-3/TRBV12-4 | NA | TRBJ2-7 | many
TGCGCCAGCAGCTTGACAGGGAATCGAGAGACCCAGTACTTC | CASSLTGNRETQYF | TRBV5-1 | NA | TRBJ2-5 | many
TGTGCCAGCAGTGGGGGTACCGGGACTGCTAACTATGGCTACACCTTC | CASSGGTGTANYGYTF | TRBV2 | NA | TRBJ1-2 | NA
TGTGCCAGCAGCCACTGGACTGACGTGGACGGGGAGCTGTTTTTT | CASSHWTDVDGELFF | TRBV7-9 | NA | TRBJ2-2 | many
TGTGCCTGGTTAGCGGGGTCCTACGAGCAGTACTTC | CAWLAGSYEQYF | TRBV30 | TRBD2 | TRBJ2-7 | few
TGTGCCAGCGGCTCAGGAAACACCATATATTTT | CASGSGNTIYF | TRBV7-2 | NA | TRBJ1-3 | many
TGTGCCAGCAGCTTAGGGGCCCCACACCTCTCCTACGAGCAGTACTTC | CASSLGAPHLSYEQYF | TRBV7-2 | NA | TRBJ2-7 | many
TGTGCCAGCAGCGGGAGCTCCGACAGGGGGAGTGAAAAACTGTTTTTT | CASSGSSDRGSEKLFF | TRBV5-6 | TRBD1 | TRBJ1-4 | many
TGTGCCAGCAGCTTGGGAGTTGAAGCTTTCTTT | CASSLGVEAFF | TRBV5-4 | NA | TRBJ1-1 | many
TGTGCCAGCAGCTATGACACCAGTAATGAAAAACTGTTTTTT | CASSYDTSNEKLFF | TRBV7-6 | NA | TRBJ1-4 | few
TGTGCCAGCAGCTTCCGGGACAGGTCCTCTGGAAACACCATATATTTT | CASSFRDRSSGNTIYF | TRBV11-2 | TRBD1 | TRBJ1-3 | many
TGCAGTGTCACGGGGGGGCGGGCGAATGAGCAGTTCTTC | CSVTGGRANEQFF | TRBV20-1 | TRBD2 | TRBJ2-1 | NA
TGTGCCAGCAGCTCACTTCCCGGGACCAACAGTGAGCAGTTCTTC | CASSSLPGTNSEQFF | TRBV6-5 | NA | TRBJ2-1 | many
TGTGCCAGCACGACGGGGCCCTACAATGAGCAGTTCTTC | CASTTGPYNEQFF | TRBV6-2/TRBV6-3 | NA | TRBJ2-1 | many
TGTGCCAGCAGTTTGATTTCGGCATCTGAAGCTTTCTTT | CASSLISASEAFF | TRBV6-2/TRBV6-3 | NA | TRBJ1-1 | few
TGTGCCCTACCCCTGAGCTCCTACAATGAGCAGTTCTTC | CALPLSSYNEQFF | TRBV7-2 | NA | TRBJ2-1 | many
TGTGCCAGCAGCGAGACCTCCTTGGGGGCCAACGTCCTGACTTTC | CASSETSLGANVLTF | TRBV7-2 | NA | TRBJ2-6 | many
TGTGCCAGCAAATTACAGGGTACCCACGAGCAGTACTTC | CASKLQGTHEQYF | TRBV27 | NA | TRBJ2-7 | NA
TGTGCCAGCAGTCCCTCAGGGGAGGAAGGAGAGACCCAGTACTTC | CASSPSGEEGETQYF | TRBV6-2/TRBV6-3 | NA | TRBJ2-5 | many
TGTGCCAGCAGAATTACAGGGGGTGGTGATGGCTACACCTTC | CASRITGGGDGYTF | TRBV6-2/TRBV6-3 | TRBD1 | TRBJ1-2 | many
TGTGCCAGCAGCTTAGACAGGGGGGGGATCCGGTCGGACACTGAAGCTTTCTTT | CASSLDRGGIRSDTEAFF | TRBV7-2 | TRBD1 | TRBJ1-1 | many
TGCAGTTCTCAGTGGGGGGCGGGGTCACCCCTCCACTTT | CSSQWGAGSPLHF | TRBV20-1 | NA | TRBJ1-6 | many
TGCAGTGCTAGAGATCGTCGGACAGGGGAACAGCCCCAGCATTTT | CSARDRRTGEQPQHF | TRBV20-1 | TRBD1 | TRBJ1-5 | many
TGCAGCGTTGCGCGACGGCTGGCGGAAGAGACCCAGTACTTC | CSVARRLAEETQYF | TRBV29-1 | NA | TRBJ2-5 | NA
TGCAGTGCTAGAGATGGGAGCCGGGACAGGGCCGACAATGAGCAGTTCTTC | CSARDGSRDRADNEQFF | TRBV20-1 | TRBD1 | TRBJ2-1 | many
TGTGCCAGCAGTGATGAGACAGGGGGCTCACTAGCGTTATCCTACGAGCAGTACTTC | CASSDETGGSLALSYEQYF | TRBV6-1 | TRBD1 | TRBJ2-7 | many
TGTGCCAGCAGTCTGACAGGTTCGAGTTACGAGCAGTACTTC | CASSLTGSSYEQYF | TRBV28 | NA | TRBJ2-7 | many